These 9 T cell receptor beta chains were sequenced from one sample in a study of PD-L1 blockade in urothelial cancer. Repertoires were generated with immunoSEQ multiplex PCR, while TCRdb's copy carries only in-frame clones and drops some. Of about 76,000 clones listed, around 93% were seen once; the top ten hold roughly 0.9%. Time point meaning: peripheral blood 6 weeks after treatment start. The sequences come from PBMCs, collected around atezolizumab (anti-PD-L1) treatment. Receptors originate from an elderly woman with urothelial cancer.

This clone has only a few counts. The chain recombines TRBV9 with TRBJ2-5; D is possibly TRBD2 (5 bases). Germline V gene data show CDR1 as SGDLS and CDR2 as YYNGEE. This CDR3 contains 17 residues. V lost 0 bases and J 2 bases, leaving 17 bases between the germline ends. CDR3 sequence (DNA): TGTGCCAGCAGCGTAGATCTTGGTGGCGGGCTTCAAGAGACCCAGTACTTC. Protein: CASSVDLGGGLQETQYF.

The genes are TRBV5-4 and TRBJ2-2; TRBD2 matches at 14 bases. There are 15 residues in the CDR3. The V segment lost 0 bases and the J segment 10 bases; nucleotides outside the gene matches: 2. CDR1 SGHNT and CDR2 YYREEE come from the germline V gene (reference sequence). The CDR3 nucleotides are TGTGCCAGCAGCTTGGTGGGACTAGCGGGAGAGGAGCTGTTTTTT. It translates to CASSLVGLAGEELFF.

This chain uses TRBV7-3 with TRBJ2-3, with TRBD1 identical over 10 bases. CDR3 length: 15 residues. Unmatched junction bases numbered 5, after V lost 4 bases and J lost 4 bases. Germline CDR1 SGHTA, CDR2 FQGTGA. Here the CDR3 DNA reads TGTGCCAGCAGCTCGGCCGGGACAGGGGCAGATACGCAGTATTTT. As protein: CASSSAGTGADTQYF.

The chain couples TRBV5-1 to TRBJ2-6; tentatively, D is TRBD2 (5 bases). V was shortened by 5 bases and J by 0 bases, with 24 bases between the two germline ends. CDR1 SGHRS and CDR2 YFSETQ come from the germline V gene. The CDR3 has 20 amino acids. CDR3 bases: TGCGCCAGCAGTTCGGACCTAGCACGTAGATTAAGCTCTGGGGCCAACGTCCTGACTTTC. Its protein is CASSSDLARRLSSGANVLTF.

The table lists this clone with a count of one. The rearrangement uses TRBV5-8 and TRBJ2-6; D perhaps matches TRBD1 (6 bases). The CDR3 is 17 residues long. The ends were cut back, 0 bases at V and 0 bases at J, with 10 bases in the middle. Germline V gene lookup returns CDR1 SGHTS and CDR2 YDEGEE. The CDR3: CASSLGQVLSGANVLTF. CDR3 nucleotide sequence: TGTGCCAGCAGCTTGGGACAGGTCCTCTCTGGGGCCAACGTCCTGACTTTC.

The gene calls are TRBV28 and TRBJ1-2, with D possibly TRBD1 on 6 matching bases. Germline CDR1 reads MDHEN; CDR2 reads SYDVKM. The CDR3 sequence is 17 residues long. Trimming removed 1 base at V and 0 bases at J, with 15 bases between. Written as DNA, the CDR3 is TGTGCCAGCAGTTTATCTTTGACAGGCTTGTCTAACTATGGCTACACCTTC. Amino acid sequence: CASSLSLTGLSNYGYTF.

The rearrangement uses TRBV5-4 and TRBJ1-2, with 7 bases aligning to TRBD1. Trimming at V came to 4 bases and at J to 2 bases, leaving 5 bases not matched to a gene. This CDR3 has 14 residues. Germline V CDR1 and CDR2: SGHNT, YYREEE (reference sequence). CDR3 sequence (DNA): TGTGCCAGCAGCGGGGACAGAGTCAACTATGGCTACACCTTC. Residues: CASSGDRVNYGYTF.

The gene calls are TRBV11-2 and TRBJ2-5; a possible D gene is TRBD2 (6 bases). The CDR3 totals 15 residues. Germline CDR1 and CDR2: SGHAT and FQNNGV. Between the trimmed V and J ends, which lost 4 bases and 2 bases, there was a span of 14 bases. The CDR3 bases are TGTGCCAGCAGCTCGCCTCTTAGCGGACAAGAGACCCAGTACTTC. As protein: CASSSPLSGQETQYF.

The chain couples TRBV28 to TRBJ2-4; D might be TRBD2 (6 bases). The germline gives CDR1 MDHEN, CDR2 SYDVKM. The V gene lost 8 bases and the J gene lost 8 bases, with 16 bases spanning the gap. The CDR3 totals 13 residues. CDR3 region: CASQPYSGDIQYF. In DNA form, the CDR3 reads TGTGCCAGCCAACCGTACTCGGGAGACATTCAGTACTTC.